Below, one T cell receptor (beta chain) is given with its context. Its specificity is unknown. Patients were adults with ileal or ileocolonic Crohn's disease needing resection. Assay used: immunoSEQ multiplex PCR; TCRdb lists only in-frame clones, some missing. This table holds about 4,900 clones, roughly 91% found once. This entry comes from a study of T cell repertoires in ileal Crohn's disease. Overall study: Every patient was operated on for stricturing (about 60%) or penetrating (approximately 40%) complications. The study, taken as a whole, reports: Every patient over 26.8% clonality showed endoscopic recurrence. Sorted CD8 T cells held more high-frequency clones than CD4.

Germline loops: CDR1 MNHEY, CDR2 SMNVEV (reference sequence). The length of the CDR3 is 17 residues. The ends lost 2 bases at V and 6 bases at J; junction bases unmatched: 9. This receptor was identified in an adult with Crohn's disease. Sequenced material: ileal tissue. V and J are TRBV27 and TRBJ1-5, with 11 bases aligning to TRBD1. As DNA, the CDR3 is TGTGCCAGCAGTTTAAGGGGGGGACAGGGGGTTTTTCAGCCCCAGCATTTT. It yields the protein CASSLRGGQGVFQPQHF.